Following are 25 T cell receptor beta chains from one sample sequenced in a study of T cells in Graves' hyperthyroidism and ophthalmopathy. The TCR beta CDR3 regions underwent amplification using RNA transcripts as the source. During a first-round RT-PCR of the TCR CDR3, the HTBI primer set was used. In TCRdb, the multiplex PCR reads were re-called with MiXCR into one record per CDR3 protein. There are some 350,000 distinct CDR3 sequences in the sample; roughly an eighth occur only once, and 30% to 40% lies in the top ten. The sequencing sample was made of blood. The receptor source for this set is a woman between 35 and 50 years old with Graves' ophthalmopathy.

There are many counts of this clonotype. This chain connects TRBV29-1 to TRBJ1-5; D gene ambiguous. Germline values: CDR1 SQVTM, CDR2 ANQGSEA. The CDR3 covers 13 residues. With 4 bases removed from V and 7 bases from J, the gap between germline ends came to 14 bases. This CDR3 reads CSVAFGVDQPQHF. CDR3 sequence (DNA): TGCAGCGTTGCTTTCGGGGTAGACCAGCCCCAGCATTTT.

CDR3 bases: TGTGCCAGCAGCCGAACCCCCGGGACAGCCAAAAACGAGCAGTACTTC. This sequence encodes CASSRTPGTAKNEQYF. This rearrangement joins TRBV5-5 to TRBJ2-7; 7 nucleotides align to TRBD1. The CDR3 covers 16 residues. V trimming: 4 bases; J trimming: 5 bases; junction bases outside the gene matches: 15. CDR1 is SGHKS and CDR2 is YYEKEE in the germline V gene (reference sequence). The full variable domain, with the rest looked up from reference TRBV5-5 and TRBJ2-7, is DAGVTQSPTHLIKTRGQQVTLRCSPISGHKSVSWYQQVLGQGPQFIFQYYEKEERGRGNFPDRFSARQFPNYSSELNVNALLLGDSALYLCASSRTPGTAKNEQYFGPGTRLTVT.

The V call is TRBV9, the J call TRBJ2-2, with 8 bases matching TRBD2. The V and J ends lost 1 base and 1 base, in that order; junction bases with no gene match: 3. Germline CDR1 SGDLS, CDR2 YYNGEE. The CDR3 is 16 amino acids. CDR3 coding DNA: TGTGCCAGCAGCGTAACGGGGGGGAAGAACACCGGGGAGCTGTTTTTT. Translation gives CASSVTGGKNTGELFF. Using reference TRBV9 and TRBJ2-2 for the parts outside the CDR3, the full variable domain is DSGVTQTPKHLITATGQRVTLRCSPRSGDLSVYWYQQSLDQGLQFLIQYYNGEERAKGNILERFSAQQFPDLHSELNLSSLELGDSALYFCASSVTGGKNTGELFFGEGSRLTVL.

This clonotype was seen repeatedly, ten times or more. This chain joins TRBV11-3 and TRBJ1-1; 7 bases line up with TRBD1. The CDR3 extends over 15 amino acids. With V trimmed by 5 bases and J by 2 bases, 8 bases remained unmatched. CDR1 and CDR2 from the germline V gene are SGHNT and YENEEA. The DNA for the CDR3 is TGTGCCAGCAGCCTTAGGGGACAGATTAACACTGAAGCTTTCTTT. Translated, it gives CASSLRGQINTEAFF.

This clonotype was detected ten times or more. The chain joins TRBV2 to TRBJ1-2, with D unresolved. V was shortened by 5 bases and J by 5 bases, with 9 bases between the two germline ends. There are 12 residues in the CDR3. CDR1 SNHLY and CDR2 FYNNEI come from the germline V gene. The CDR3 sequence: CASSREVYGYTF. The CDR3 coding sequence is TGTGCCAGCAGTAGGGAGGTATATGGCTACACCTTC. Full variable domain (missing parts from reference TRBV2 and TRBJ1-2): EPEVTQTPSHQVTQMGQEVILRCVPISNHLYFYWYRQILGQKVEFLVSFYNNEISEKSEIFDDQFSVERPDGSNFTLKIRSTKLEDSAMYFCASSREVYGYTFGSGTRLTVV.

The table lists this clonotype with many counts. The gene calls are TRBV28 and TRBJ2-1; tentatively, D is TRBD1 (5 bases). This CDR3 is built from 11 residues. The ends were cut back, 5 bases at V and 8 bases at J, with 7 bases in the middle. The germline V gene has CDR1 MDHEN and CDR2 SYDVKM. The CDR3 sequence: CASSTRDEQFF. The CDR3, as DNA: TGTGCCAGCAGTACCAGGGATGAGCAGTTCTTC.

This clonotype was seen ten or more times. This chain uses TRBV2 with TRBJ1-5; 7 bases are a match to TRBD1. Germline V lookup: CDR1 SNHLY, CDR2 FYNNEI. Trimming removed 9 bases from V and 5 bases from J; junction bases left unmatched: 7. This CDR3 contains 13 residues. The DNA for the CDR3 is TGTGCCAGTAGAGGGGGCCGCGATCAGCCCCAGCATTTT. Translating gives CASRGGRDQPQHF.

This clonotype turned up a few times. This sequence joins TRBV9 and TRBJ1-3; D ambiguous. The CDR3 has 13 amino acids. Trimming removed 3 bases from V and 0 bases from J, with 4 bases in between. CDR1 is SGDLS, CDR2 YYNGEE, per germline. The CDR3 sequence is CASSAHSGNTIYF. DNA of the CDR3: TGTGCCAGCAGCGCTCACTCTGGAAACACCATATATTTT. Full variable domain (outside the CDR3, taken from reference TRBV9 and TRBJ1-3): DSGVTQTPKHLITATGQRVTLRCSPRSGDLSVYWYQQSLDQGLQFLIQYYNGEERAKGNILERFSAQQFPDLHSELNLSSLELGDSALYFCASSAHSGNTIYFGEGSWLTVV.

There are many counts of this clonotype. The chain couples TRBV6-1 to TRBJ1-1; D not certain. The V end lost 3 bases, the J end lost 5 bases, and 13 bases lay between the germline ends. The V gene's germline CDR1 is MNHNS and CDR2 SASEGT. The CDR3 has 14 residues. The CDR3 reads CASSEAPFYTEAFF. The CDR3 coding sequence is TGTGCCAGCAGTGAGGCCCCCTTTTATACTGAAGCTTTCTTT.

This sequence joins TRBV5-6 and TRBJ1-3; D unclear. The CDR3 is made up of 12 amino acids. CDR1 and CDR2 from the germline V gene are SGHDT and YYEEEE. V was clipped by 2 bases and J by 8 bases, with 8 bases between them. CDR3 sequence: CASSFGGDTIYF. As DNA, the CDR3 is TGTGCCAGCAGCTTTGGTGGGGACACCATATATTTT. The whole variable domain, filled in from reference TRBV5-6 and TRBJ1-3, reads DAGVTQSPTHLIKTRGQQVTLRCSPKSGHDTVSWYQQALGQGPQFIFQYYEEEERQRGNFPDRFSGHQFPNYSSELNVNALLLGDSALYLCASSFGGDTIYFGEGSWLTVV.

Of note for this clonotype: A much bigger clone sits one base away, suggesting this may be a read error. This is likely a read error, given that the CDR3 carries no conserved phenylalanine or tryptophan at its end. V usage is TRBV12-3 or TRBV12-4 and J usage is TRBJ2-2; a possible D gene is TRBD2 (6 bases). V was pared by 6 bases and J by 6 bases, with 32 bases between. The CDR3 is 20 amino acids. CDR3 loop: CASRPTGPRSSEGRAGELFL. The CDR3 nucleotides read TGTGCCAGCAGGCCAACGGGACCTCGGTCCTCGGAGGGCCGGGCCGGGGAGCTGTTTCTT.

This clonotype has a count of ten or more. This chain joins TRBV6-1 and TRBJ2-3, with D possibly matching TRBD2 (6 bases). Germline CDR1 and CDR2: MNHNS and SASEGT. V dropped 2 bases and J dropped 2 bases, with 11 bases sitting between them. The CDR3 is 15 residues long. The CDR3 protein is CASSEILAPTDTQYF. The CDR3 coding sequence is TGTGCCAGCAGTGAAATACTAGCCCCCACAGATACGCAGTATTTT.

The chain couples TRBV5-1 to TRBJ2-5; 12 nucleotides align to TRBD2. The length of the CDR3 is 18 residues. V lost 2 bases to trimming and J lost 4 bases; unmatched junction nucleotides: 12. Germline V gene sequence: CDR1 SGHRS, CDR2 YFSETQ. CDR3 bases: TGCGCCAGCAGCTTCCTAGGACTAGCGGGGCCCGAAGGAGAGACCCAGTACTTC. This sequence encodes CASSFLGLAGPEGETQYF.

This clonotype came up a few times. This rearrangement joins TRBV12-3 or TRBV12-4 to TRBJ1-3, with 7 bases that match TRBD1. CDR3 size: 15 residues. Unmatched junction bases numbered 5, after V lost 6 bases and J lost 0 bases. CDR3 region: CASSQDRDSGNTIYF. In nucleotides, the CDR3 is TGTGCCAGCAGCCAAGACAGGGACTCTGGAAACACCATATATTTT.

This clonotype has ten or more counts. This chain connects TRBV2 to TRBJ2-7, with 11 nucleotides matching TRBD2. CDR1 and CDR2 from the germline V gene are SNHLY and FYNNEI. The length of the CDR3 is 17 residues. J lost 0 bases, V lost 7 bases, and 11 bases had no gene match. The CDR3 sequence: CASKGTSGRPSSYEQYF. As DNA, the CDR3 is TGTGCCAGCAAGGGGACTAGCGGACGTCCCTCCTCCTACGAGCAGTACTTC.

This clonotype occurred many times. CDR3: CASRANVGGNTGELFF. The CDR3 DNA sequence: TGTGCCAGCAGGGCAAATGTCGGGGGGAACACCGGGGAGCTGTTTTTT. The rearrangement links TRBV6-1 to TRBJ2-2; D may be TRBD2 (6 bases). Trimming removed 6 bases from V and 1 base from J, with 15 bases in between. CDR3 length: 16 amino acids. CDR1 MNHNS and CDR2 SASEGT come from the germline V gene.

This clonotype occurred many times. J is TRBJ1-5 and V is TRBV12-3 or TRBV12-4; weak D call: TRBD1 (5 bases). This CDR3 is 15 amino acids long. Trimming took off 6 bases at V and 2 bases at J, with 14 bases between the two ends. The DNA of the CDR3 is TGTGCCAGCAGGCCCCGAGGAGGGGGCAATCAGCCCCAGCATTTT. This gives the protein CASRPRGGGNQPQHF.

This clonotype was detected only a few times. The V and J genes are TRBV7-9 and TRBJ2-2, with D possibly TRBD1 on 6 matching bases. Per germline, CDR1 SEHNR and CDR2 FQNEAQ (reference sequence). The CDR3 totals 18 residues. Trimming took off 3 bases at V and 11 bases at J, with 28 bases between the two ends. This CDR3 is CASSLALGRGPPHLELFF. DNA of the CDR3: TGTGCCAGCAGCTTGGCGCTAGGCAGGGGCCCTCCTCATCTCGAGCTGTTTTTT.

In this sample, this clonotype turned up many times. The chain employs TRBV7-6 and TRBJ2-1; TRBD2 is a possible D gene (6 bases). The V gene lost 1 base and the J gene lost 6 bases, with 13 bases spanning the gap. CDR1 is SGHVS and CDR2 is FNYEAQ in the germline V gene. The CDR3 totals 15 residues. The CDR3 is CASSLGRGPTNEQFF. The CDR3 bases are TGTGCCAGCAGCTTAGGGAGGGGTCCGACCAATGAGCAGTTCTTC.

This clonotype has ten or more counts. This chain links TRBV5-1 with TRBJ1-4; D remains ambiguous. The germline V gene encodes CDR1 SGHRS and CDR2 YFSETQ. Trimming removed 0 bases at V and 10 bases at J, with 10 bases between. The CDR3 has 13 amino acids. This CDR3 is CASSLEAGGKLFF. CDR3 coding DNA: TGCGCCAGCAGCTTGGAGGCCGGAGGAAAACTGTTTTTT.

This clonotype came up many times. The chain is built from TRBV12-3 or TRBV12-4 and TRBJ2-7; 8 nucleotides line up with TRBD2. This CDR3 is 14 amino acids long. V lost 7 bases to trimming and J lost 3 bases; unmatched junction nucleotides: 8. The CDR3 region is CASTPGAGGYEQYF. The CDR3, as DNA: TGTGCCAGCACACCGGGCGCGGGAGGCTACGAGCAGTACTTC.

This clonotype was recorded at least ten times. The J gene is TRBJ1-1, the V gene TRBV6-1; D uncertain. Trimming removed 2 bases at V and 0 bases at J, with 7 bases between. The CDR3 runs 14 residues. In germline, CDR1 is MNHNS, CDR2 SASEGT. CDR3 in DNA: TGTGCCAGCAGTGAACGGGGTCTGAACACTGAAGCTTTCTTT. It is translated as CASSERGLNTEAFF.

This clonotype was recorded a few times. J is TRBJ2-7 and V is TRBV7-8; 9 bases are shared with TRBD1. CDR1 is SGHVS, CDR2 FQNEAQ, per germline. Trimming at V came to 5 bases and at J to 7 bases, leaving 21 bases not matched to a gene. The CDR3 has 18 residues. CDR3 coding DNA: TGTGCCAGCAGCCCCCGTTTTCCTACGGGACAGGGATCATGGGAGCAGTACTTC. This codes for CASSPRFPTGQGSWEQYF.

This clonotype was found a few times. The chain joins TRBV20-1 to TRBJ1-5; 9 positions match TRBD1. The J segment lost 6 bases and the V segment lost 0 bases, leaving 3 bases of the junction unmatched. CDR1 and CDR2 (germline): DFQATT, SNEGSKA (reference sequence). The CDR3 sequence is 14 residues long. The CDR3 coding sequence is TGCAGTGCTAGAGAACGACAGGGGGGTCAGCCCCAGCATTTT. This translates into CSARERQGGQPQHF.

V is TRBV5-1 and J is TRBJ2-2; D call uncertain. V was cut by 3 bases and J by 0 bases, with 12 bases left in between. The CDR3 contains 16 residues. The germline CDR1 and CDR2 sequences are SGHRS and YFSETQ. The CDR3 region is CASSSQSSTNTGELFF. As DNA, the CDR3 is TGCGCCAGCAGCTCCCAATCGTCAACGAACACCGGGGAGCTGTTTTTT.